The sequence of this TCR beta chain was determined in a study of beta chain features in type 1 diabetes. Investigators reverse transcribed all isolated RNA, so they sequenced expressed TCRB transcripts. The assay was immunoSEQ multiplex PCR, and TCRdb's table has in-frame clones only and misses some. The sample comprises 150,000 or so clones, about 8.3% of which are singletons, and under 0.65% rests with the top ten. This clone has a handful of counts. Its antigen is unidentified. Other DNA sequences in this specimen translate into the identical CDR3. Sorting that relied on CD45RO/CCR7/CD25/CD127/CD95/CD27 yielded CD4+ naive, central memory, regulatory and stem cell-like memory cells. V was cut by 3 bases and J by 3 bases, with 11 bases left in between. This CDR3 is 14 amino acids long. The germline CDR1 and CDR2 sequences are SGHTA and FQGTGA. Study-level points and caveats: Type 1 diabetes patients had moderately but significantly shorter TCRB CDR3s in all four CD4+ subsets.

The V gene is TRBV7-3, the J gene TRBJ1-1, with a possible D match to TRBD1 (5 bases). The receptor was derived from a woman aged 18-29 years with type 1 diabetes. The sample comprised central memory CD4+ T cells from blood. Here the CDR3 reads CASSLGGRDTEAFF. CDR3 in DNA: TGTGCCAGCAGCTTGGGGGGGAGGGACACTGAAGCTTTCTTT. The complete variable domain, with remaining parts taken from reference TRBV7-3 and TRBJ1-1, reads GAGVSQTPSNKVTEKGKYVELRCDPISGHTALYWYRQSLGQGPEFLIYFQGTGAADDSGLPNDRFFAVRPEGSVSTLKIQRTERGDSAVYLCASSLGGRDTEAFFGQGTRLTVV.